This T cell receptor (beta chain) was recorded in a study of T cell repertoires in cytomegalovirus infection. Findings and limits, study-wide: The ex vivo response showed dominance by HLA-C-restricted CMV-specific TCR beta clonotypes.

TCRdb fed the reads into MiXCR, producing one record per CDR3 protein. The sample has about a million distinct CDR3 sequences; approximately 32% are singletons. A note on this clonotype: No antigen is known for it.

The receptor was isolated from a human donor in good health (CMV status not recorded). Some clones in this sample may be carry-over from other donors' samples. The source material was cultured CD8+ T cells from PBMCs, sampled from culture after CMV antigen stimulation.

The CDR3 loop reads CASSWAGGQETQYF. The CDR3 DNA sequence: TGTGCCAGTAGTTGGGCGGGGGGGCAAGAGACCCAGTACTTC. The chain uses TRBV19 and TRBJ2-5; 9 positions agree with TRBD2. CDR3 length: 14 residues. Trimming cost V 5 bases and J 2 bases; bases outside gene matches: 3. CDR1 and CDR2 from the germline V gene are LNHDA and SQIVND (reference sequence).